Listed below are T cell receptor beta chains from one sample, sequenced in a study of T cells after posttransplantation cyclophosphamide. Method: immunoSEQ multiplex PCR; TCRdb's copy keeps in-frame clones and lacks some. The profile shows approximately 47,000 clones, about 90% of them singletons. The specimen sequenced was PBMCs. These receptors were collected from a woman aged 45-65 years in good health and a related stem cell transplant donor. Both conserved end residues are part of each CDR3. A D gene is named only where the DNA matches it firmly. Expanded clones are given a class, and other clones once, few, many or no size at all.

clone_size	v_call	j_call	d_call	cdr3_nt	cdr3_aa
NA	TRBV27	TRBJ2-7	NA	TGTGCCAGCAGTTTAAGCCGGGCCTACGAGCAGTACTTC	CASSLSRAYEQYF
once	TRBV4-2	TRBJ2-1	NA	TGTGCCAGCAGCCAAGATGGGAGCGGTCCCTACAATGAGCAGTTCTTC	CASSQDGSGPYNEQFF
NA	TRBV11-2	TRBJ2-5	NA	TGTGCCAGCAGCTTATATCGAGAGACCCAGTACTTC	CASSLYRETQYF
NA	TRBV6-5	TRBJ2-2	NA	TGTGCCAGCAGTTACTCTAGGAACACCGGGGAGCTGTTTTTT	CASSYSRNTGELFF
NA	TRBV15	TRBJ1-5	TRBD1	TGTGCCACCAGCAGAGGCGTCACCGACAGGGGGCTGAGTGATCAGCCCCAGCATTTT	CATSRGVTDRGLSDQPQHF
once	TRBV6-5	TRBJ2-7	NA	TGTGCCAGCACTAATGCGGCACCCTTCACCTACGAGCAGTACTTC	CASTNAAPFTYEQYF
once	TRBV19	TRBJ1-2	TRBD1	TGTGCCGGACAGGGGGCTAACTATGGCTACACCTTC	CAGQGANYGYTF
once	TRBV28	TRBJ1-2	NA	TGTGCCAGCAGTTTCCAGGGGACGAACTATGGCTACACCTTC	CASSFQGTNYGYTF
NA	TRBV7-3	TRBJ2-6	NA	TGTGCCAGCAGCTCCCGACTTAGAGAAGGGGCCAACGTCCTGACTTTC	CASSSRLREGANVLTF
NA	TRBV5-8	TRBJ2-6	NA	TGTGCCAGCAGCTTTCGGGTGTCTGGGGCCAACGTCCTGACTTTC	CASSFRVSGANVLTF
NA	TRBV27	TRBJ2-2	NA	TGTGCCAGCAGTTTATACGGCAGGTGGGAGCTGTTTTTT	CASSLYGRWELFF
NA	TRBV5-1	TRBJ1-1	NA	TGCGCCAGCAGCTTGGGTAGGGGTACTGAAGCTTTCTTT	CASSLGRGTEAFF
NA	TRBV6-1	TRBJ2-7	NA	TGTGCCAGCAGTGATCGGGCCTACGAGCAGTACTTC	CASSDRAYEQYF
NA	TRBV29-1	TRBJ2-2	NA	TGCAGCGTTGATCAGTTGGGGAGCACCGGGGAGCTGTTTTTT	CSVDQLGSTGELFF
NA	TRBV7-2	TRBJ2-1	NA	TGTGCCAGCAGCACAGCGGCAAGCAACAATGAGCAGTTCTTC	CASSTAASNNEQFF
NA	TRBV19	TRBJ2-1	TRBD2	TGTGCCAGTAGTACCCCCGGACTAGCGGGGGGTTACAATGAGCAGTTCTTC	CASSTPGLAGGYNEQFF
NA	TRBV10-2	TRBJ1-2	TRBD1	TGCGCCAGCAACGAACCCGGACAGGCTATCGGTGGCTACACCTTC	CASNEPGQAIGGYTF
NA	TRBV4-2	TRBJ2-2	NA	TGTGCCAGCAGCCAGACTGACCTCCAAAACACCGGGGAGCTGTTTTTT	CASSQTDLQNTGELFF
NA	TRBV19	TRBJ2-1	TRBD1	TGTGCCAGCACCACAGGGGGCTCATTTCTGGGGTCCTACAATGAGCAGTTCTTC	CASTTGGSFLGSYNEQFF
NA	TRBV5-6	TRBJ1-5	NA	TGTGCCAGCAGCGATATGAGAGGTAACAATCAGCCCCAGCATTTT	CASSDMRGNNQPQHF
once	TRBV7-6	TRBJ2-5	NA	TGTGCCAGCAGCCCGGTGGGGGGGGCAGGAGAGCAGTACTTC	CASSPVGGAGEQYF
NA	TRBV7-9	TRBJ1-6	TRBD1	TGTGCCAGCAGCTCCAGGACAGGGGATAATTCACCCCTCCACTTT	CASSSRTGDNSPLHF
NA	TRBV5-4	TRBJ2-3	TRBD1	TGTGCCAGCAGCTTGCCCGACAGGGGTTCGGATACGCAGTATTTT	CASSLPDRGSDTQYF
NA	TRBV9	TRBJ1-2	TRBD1	TGTGCCAGCAGCTTGACGGGACAGGGGGCCCATGGCTACACCTTC	CASSLTGQGAHGYTF
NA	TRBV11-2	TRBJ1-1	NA	TGTGCCAGCAGCTTAACTGGCGGCACTGAAGCTTTCTTT	CASSLTGGTEAFF
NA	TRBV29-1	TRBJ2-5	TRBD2	TGCAGCGTTGGCGGGGGGCAAGAGACCCAGTACTTC	CSVGGGQETQYF
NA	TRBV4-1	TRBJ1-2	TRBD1	TGCGCCAGCAGCCGAGAACGGGGACAGGGAAGAACCTATGGCTACACCTTC	CASSRERGQGRTYGYTF
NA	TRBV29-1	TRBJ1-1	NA	TGCAGCGCCGGGGAGGGGTACACTGAAGCTTTCTTT	CSAGEGYTEAFF
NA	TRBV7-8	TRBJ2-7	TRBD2	TGTGCCAGCAGCAATAAACTAGCGGGATCATTCCACGAGCAGTACTTC	CASSNKLAGSFHEQYF
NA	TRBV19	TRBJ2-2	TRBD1	TGTGCCAGTAGTCATAGTGGGACAGTGAACACCGGGGAGCTGTTTTTT	CASSHSGTVNTGELFF
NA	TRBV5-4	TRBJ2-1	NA	TGTGCCAGCAGCTTGTCCAAGGTGTTGGGGAGTAATGAGCAGTTCTTC	CASSLSKVLGSNEQFF
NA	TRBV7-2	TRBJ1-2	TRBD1	TGTGCCAGCAGCTTAGATAACAGGGGGGCCTATGGCTACACCTTC	CASSLDNRGAYGYTF
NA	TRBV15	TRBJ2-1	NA	TGTGCCACCAGCAGAGACCCGACAGTTAAGCAGTTCTTC	CATSRDPTVKQFF
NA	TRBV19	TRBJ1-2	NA	TGTGCCAGTAGTCTGAGGCAGGGCGGCTACACCTTC	CASSLRQGGYTF
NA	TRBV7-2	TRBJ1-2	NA	TGTGCCAGCAGCTTAGATCGCCTCACCAGTGGCTACACCTTC	CASSLDRLTSGYTF
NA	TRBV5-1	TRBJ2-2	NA	TGCGCCAGCAGCTTGGGCGCGCCTTACACCGGGGAGCTGTTTTTT	CASSLGAPYTGELFF
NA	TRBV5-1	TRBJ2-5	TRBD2	TGCGCCAGCAGCTTGGCCGGTGGGAGGGGCTCCCCTAATCCGACCCAGTACTTC	CASSLAGGRGSPNPTQYF